A single sample is the source of the 27 T cell receptor beta chains below, sequenced in a study of blood T cells in healthy people across ages. The authors ran a second PCR of about 6 to 11 cycles using a sample-barcoded 5' primer and a J-beta primer mix. In TCRdb, the 5' RACE reads were re-called with MiXCR into one record per CDR3 protein. The data show 1.4 million or so distinct CDR3 sequences, less than 45% seen once. Source material: blood. All receptors come from a woman aged 18-29 years in good health.

V usage is TRBV7-2 and J usage is TRBJ1-2; D remains ambiguous. The CDR3 is made up of 11 amino acids. V dropped 3 bases and J dropped 7 bases, with 6 bases sitting between them. The V gene's germline CDR1 is SGHTA and CDR2 FQGNSA. CDR3 in DNA: TGTGCCAGCAGCTTTGAAGTTGGCTACACCTTC. Amino acids: CASSFEVGYTF. The variable domain in full, with the rest retrieved from reference TRBV7-2 and TRBJ1-2, is GAGVSQSPSNKVTEKGKDVELRCDPISGHTALYWYRQSLGQGLEFLIYFQGNSAPDKSGLPSDRFSAERTGGSVSTLTIQRTQQEDSAVYLCASSFEVGYTFGSGTRLTVV.

This chain connects TRBV6-6 to TRBJ2-3, with TRBD1 identical over 7 bases. With V trimmed by 7 bases and J by 4 bases, 5 bases remained unmatched. Germline CDR1 MNHNY, CDR2 SVGAGI (reference sequence). CDR3 length equals 13 residues. CDR3 residues: CASKGQAADTQYF. The CDR3 coding sequence is TGTGCCAGCAAAGGACAGGCGGCAGATACGCAGTATTTT.

The genes are TRBV21-1 and TRBJ2-5. TRBV21-1 is noted as a pseudogene. This CDR3 spans 14 amino acids. CDR3 loop: CASRNIRDPETQYF. The CDR3 nucleotides read TGTGCCAGCAGGAATATCCGGGACCCAGAGACCCAGTACTTC.

The rearrangement uses TRBV20-1 and TRBJ1-5; no clear D gene. This CDR3 has 15 residues. Germline assignment: CDR1 DFQATT and CDR2 SNEGSKA (reference sequence). Trimming pared 3 bases from V and 1 base from J, leaving 13 bases between. DNA of the CDR3: TGCAGTGCTAGCCTGACCGGGGTAAGCAATCAGCCCCAGCATTTT. Encoded protein: CSASLTGVSNQPQHF.

The V and J genes are TRBV14 and TRBJ2-7; 9 bases fit TRBD1. The V gene's germline CDR1 is SGHDN and CDR2 FVKESK. There are 15 residues in the CDR3. With 3 bases clipped from V and 7 bases from J, the junction kept 10 bases outside the gene matches. The CDR3 DNA reads as TGTGCCAGCAGCCATTCCGGGACAGGGTTCGGTGAGCAGTACTTC. It yields the protein CASSHSGTGFGEQYF.

Only a few counts were recorded for this clonotype. The rearrangement uses TRBV4-1 and TRBJ1-1; D is uncertain. Trimming cost V 1 base and J 4 bases, with 7 bases left between them. This CDR3 is 13 amino acids long. Looked up from germline, CDR1 is MGHRA and CDR2 is YSYEKL. The CDR3: CASSQGWGTEAFF. In DNA, the CDR3 is TGCGCCAGCAGCCAAGGATGGGGCACTGAAGCTTTCTTT.

The rearrangement links TRBV10-2 to TRBJ2-3; the D is unclear. This CDR3 spans 13 amino acids. Germline assignment: CDR1 WSHSY and CDR2 SAAADI. V was cut by 4 bases and J by 5 bases, with 10 bases left in between. CDR3 in amino acids: CASSAPPGDTQYF. The CDR3, as DNA: TGCGCCAGCAGTGCCCCTCCTGGAGATACGCAGTATTTT.

The chain joins TRBV10-1 to TRBJ2-7; D may be TRBD2 (5 bases). V shed 2 bases and J shed 6 bases, with 11 bases lying between them. The CDR3 runs 13 residues. Germline V gene lookup returns CDR1 WNHNN and CDR2 SYGVQD (reference sequence). The CDR3 reads CASSEARESEQYF. The CDR3 DNA reads as TGCGCCAGCAGTGAGGCAAGGGAGTCCGAGCAGTACTTC.

The V and J genes are TRBV3-1 and TRBJ2-5; 9 bases match TRBD2. The CDR3 totals 16 residues. Germline CDR1 LGHDT, CDR2 YNNKEL (reference sequence). Trimming took 1 base from V and 4 from J; bases not matched to a gene: 7. CDR3 protein: CASSQVGGGARETQYF. CDR3 sequence (DNA): TGTGCCAGCAGCCAAGTCGGCGGGGGGGCGCGAGAGACCCAGTACTTC.

This clonotype was seen a few times. The chain is built from TRBV25-1 and TRBJ2-1; tentative D call: TRBD2 (7 bases). Trimming removed 8 bases from V and 3 bases from J, with 17 bases in between. This CDR3 is 15 amino acids long. Per germline, CDR1 MGHDK and CDR2 SYGVNS. CDR3 coding DNA: TGTGCCAGCTCCGAAAGGGGGGGGCTCTACAATGAGCAGTTCTTC. Translating it yields CASSERGGLYNEQFF.

This clonotype has more than one count but fewer than ten. The chain carries TRBV3-1 and TRBJ2-1; 10 nucleotides align to TRBD2. This CDR3 has 16 amino acids. Germline CDR1 and CDR2: LGHDT and YNNKEL (reference sequence). Unmatched junction bases numbered 3, after V lost 1 base and J lost 3 bases. CDR3 in amino acids: CASSQAAGGYYNEQFF. The CDR3 DNA reads as TGTGCCAGCAGCCAAGCAGCGGGGGGGTACTACAATGAGCAGTTCTTC.

This rearrangement joins TRBV7-9 to TRBJ2-5; 7 nucleotides agree with TRBD2. V was pared by 5 bases and J by 5 bases, with 5 bases of the junction left unmatched. Per the germline V gene, CDR1 is SEHNR and CDR2 is FQNEAQ (reference sequence). CDR3 length: 13 residues. This CDR3 is CASSPAGSETQYF. As DNA, the CDR3 is TGTGCCAGCAGCCCAGCGGGGTCCGAGACCCAGTACTTC.

V is TRBV6-6 and J is TRBJ1-6; TRBD1 aligns across 7 bases. After removal of 8 bases from V and 7 bases from J, the junction contained 5 bases not matched to a gene. Germline values: CDR1 MNHNY, CDR2 SVGAGI (reference sequence). The CDR3 has 13 residues. CDR3 sequence (DNA): TGTGCCAGCGGGACAGACTTCAATTCACCCCTCCACTTT. This encodes CASGTDFNSPLHF.

This rearrangement joins TRBV20-1 to TRBJ2-7, with TRBD2 matching 9 bases. CDR3 size: 14 residues. J was trimmed by 3 bases and V by 0 bases; bases with no gene match: 3. Per germline, CDR1 DFQATT and CDR2 SNEGSKA (reference sequence). For the CDR3, the DNA is TGCAGTGCTAGAGACGGGACTAGCTTCTACGAGCAGTACTTC. This translates into CSARDGTSFYEQYF.

The chain recombines TRBV4-1 with TRBJ1-5; D perhaps matches TRBD1 (6 bases). V gave up 2 bases and J gave up 0 bases, with 8 bases separating them. Germline assignment: CDR1 MGHRA and CDR2 YSYEKL. CDR3 size: 15 residues. The CDR3 loop is CASSQYRDSNQPQHF. Written as DNA, the CDR3 is TGCGCCAGCAGCCAATACAGGGATAGCAATCAGCCCCAGCATTTT.

This clonotype was detected only once. The chain has TRBV12-3 or TRBV12-4 and TRBJ2-2; no definite D call. The V end lost 3 bases, the J end lost 7 bases, and 12 bases lay between the germline ends. This CDR3 is built from 14 residues. CDR3 DNA: TGTGCCAGCAGTTTGAGCCACCGGTTCGGGGAGCTGTTTTTT. Translated, it gives CASSLSHRFGELFF.

This clonotype was counted only a few times. The chain links TRBV20-1 to TRBJ2-1; 12 bases map to TRBD2. The V gene's germline CDR1 is DFQATT and CDR2 SNEGSKA (reference sequence). V lost 4 bases, J lost 0 bases, and 4 bases stayed unmatched. The CDR3 has 16 amino acids. The CDR3 reads CSATLLAGGSYNEQFF. The CDR3 DNA reads as TGCAGTGCTACCTTACTAGCGGGGGGCTCCTACAATGAGCAGTTCTTC.

The chain recombines TRBV18 with TRBJ2-4; D unclear. The better agreement between TRBJ2-7 and the DNA end casts doubt on the J call. In germline, CDR1 is KGHSH, CDR2 LQKENI. This CDR3 region has 11 residues. The CDR3 loop reads CASCSEYEQYF. CDR3 nucleotide sequence: TGTGCCAGCTGTTCGGAATACGAGCAGTACTTC.

About this clonotype itself: Sequence at one end of the junction differs from germline and may be a read error. The chain uses TRBV12-3 or TRBV12-4 and TRBJ1-2; 9 positions match TRBD1. CDR3 length: 15 amino acids. In nucleotides, the CDR3 is TGTGCCAGCAGTCCACCTGGGGGGACAGGGATTGGCTACACTTTC. The encoded protein is CASSPPGGTGIGYTF.

This clonotype was counted only a few times. This chain links TRBV12-3 or TRBV12-4 with TRBJ2-1, with no clear D. Trimming cost V 5 bases and J 0 bases, with 8 bases left between them. This CDR3 has 14 residues. DNA for the CDR3: TGTGCCAGCAGTCCACGACGCTCCTACAATGAGCAGTTCTTC. Translating gives CASSPRRSYNEQFF.

The gene calls are TRBV6-5 and TRBJ2-2, with D hard to call. There are 13 residues in the CDR3. Per germline, CDR1 MNHEY and CDR2 SVGAGI. V was trimmed by 4 bases and J by 5 bases, leaving 8 bases between them. The CDR3 loop reads CASSSSGTGELFF. Here the CDR3 DNA reads TGTGCCAGCAGTTCCTCGGGTACCGGGGAGCTGTTTTTT.

Only a few counts were recorded for this clonotype. The chain combines TRBV7-9 with TRBJ2-1; D gene ambiguous. Looked up from germline, CDR1 is SEHNR and CDR2 is FQNEAQ (reference sequence). V was pared by 5 bases and J by 8 bases, with 16 bases between. The CDR3 is 14 amino acids. The CDR3 loop reads CASSTVGHIYEQFF. CDR3 nucleotides: TGTGCCAGCAGCACCGTGGGCCATATCTATGAGCAGTTCTTC.

This chain joins TRBV2 and TRBJ2-3; D gene ambiguous. CDR1 and CDR2 (germline): SNHLY, FYNNEI. CDR3 length: 10 residues. V was cut by 3 bases and J by 13 bases, with 8 bases left in between. CDR3 amino acids: CASSERREYF. CDR3 DNA sequence: TGTGCCAGCAGTGAGCGCCGGGAGTATTTT.

The chain joins TRBV4-3 to TRBJ1-1; D uncertain. Germline assignment: CDR1 LGHNA and CDR2 YSLEER. This CDR3 has 15 residues. V shed 4 bases and J shed 2 bases, with 14 bases lying between them. The CDR3 spells CASSLETEENTEAFF. For the CDR3, the DNA is TGCGCCAGCAGCCTGGAGACCGAGGAAAACACTGAAGCTTTCTTT.

This clonotype was recorded many times. The chain couples TRBV7-2 to TRBJ2-3, with 7 bases aligning to TRBD1. The V gene end was trimmed by 5 bases and the J gene end by 0 bases; junction bases not matched to a gene: 5. Germline CDR1 SGHTA, CDR2 FQGNSA. There are 15 residues in the CDR3. The CDR3 protein is CASSQDRVSTDTQYF. The CDR3 coding sequence is TGTGCCAGCAGCCAAGACAGGGTTAGCACAGATACGCAGTATTTT.

The chain recombines TRBV25-1 with TRBJ2-4; D is possibly TRBD1 (6 bases). The V and J ends lost 6 bases and 6 bases respectively, with 12 bases between them. There are 13 residues in the CDR3. Germline V gene lookup returns CDR1 MGHDK and CDR2 SYGVNS. CDR3 loop: CASRKTRGNIQYF. The CDR3 DNA sequence: TGTGCCAGCAGGAAGACCAGGGGAAACATTCAGTACTTC.

This chain joins TRBV29-1 and TRBJ2-2, with D perhaps being TRBD1 or TRBD2 (5 bases each). The germline gives CDR1 SQVTM, CDR2 ANQGSEA. CDR3 length equals 15 residues. The V end lost 2 bases, the J end lost 4 bases, and 14 bases lay between the germline ends. CDR3 region: CSVESGTDPTGELFF. CDR3 DNA: TGCAGCGTTGAATCCGGGACGGACCCCACCGGGGAGCTGTTTTTT.